Here is one T cell receptor beta chain with its context. Compared with germline, one end of the junction differs, possibly owing to a read error. A second about 7 to 11 cycle PCR used barcoded and J-beta primers. MiXCR, run by TCRdb on the 5' RACE reads, gives a single entry per CDR3 protein. The sample has hundreds of thousands of distinct CDR3 sequences, roughly 44% seen once; the top ten hold about a fifth. This sample stems from a study of blood T cells in healthy people across ages. Germline loops: CDR1 LGHDT, CDR2 YNNKEL (reference sequence). The CDR3 has 15 amino acids. The J gene is TRBJ2-5, the V gene TRBV3-1; 7 positions match TRBD2. This TCR derives from a man aged 55 to 69 in good health. Sequencing was done on a sample of blood. Here the CDR3 DNA reads TGTGCCGGCAGCCAAGCGGGGCCCGCCCAAATGGGCCAGTACTTC. Amino acid sequence: CAGSQAGPAQMGQYF.